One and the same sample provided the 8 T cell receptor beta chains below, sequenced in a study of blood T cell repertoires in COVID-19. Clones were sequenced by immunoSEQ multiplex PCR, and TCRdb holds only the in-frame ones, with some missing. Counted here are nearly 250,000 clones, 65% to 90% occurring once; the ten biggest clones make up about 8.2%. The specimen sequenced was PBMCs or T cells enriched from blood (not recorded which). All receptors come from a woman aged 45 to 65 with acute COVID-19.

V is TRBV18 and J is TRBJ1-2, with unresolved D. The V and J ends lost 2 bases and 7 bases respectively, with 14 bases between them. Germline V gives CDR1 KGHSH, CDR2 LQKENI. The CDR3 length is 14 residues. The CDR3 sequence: CASSPVAWEGGYTF. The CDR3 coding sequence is TGTGCCAGCTCACCAGTCGCTTGGGAGGGTGGCTACACCTTC.

CDR3 sequence reads: CSVRVPRRETQYF. The CDR3 coding sequence is TGCAGCGTTAGGGTCCCCAGGAGGGAGACCCAGTACTTC. The chain couples TRBV29-1 to TRBJ2-5; D possibly corresponds to TRBD2 (5 bases). With 5 bases removed from V and 5 bases from J, the gap between germline ends came to 15 bases. The CDR3 consists of 13 residues. Germline V gene data show CDR1 as SQVTM and CDR2 as ANQGSEA.

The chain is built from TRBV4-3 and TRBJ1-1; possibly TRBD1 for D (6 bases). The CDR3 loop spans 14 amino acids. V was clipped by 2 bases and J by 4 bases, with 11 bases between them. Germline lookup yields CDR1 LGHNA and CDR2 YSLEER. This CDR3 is CASSQTAGATEAFF. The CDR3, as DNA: TGCGCCAGCAGCCAAACGGCAGGGGCCACTGAAGCTTTCTTT.

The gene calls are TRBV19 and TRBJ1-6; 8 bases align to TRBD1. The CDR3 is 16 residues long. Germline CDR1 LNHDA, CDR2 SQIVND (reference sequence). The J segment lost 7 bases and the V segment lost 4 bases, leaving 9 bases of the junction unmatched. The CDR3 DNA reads TGTGCCAGTAGTACCAACCTCCAGGGGGCAAATTCACCCCTCCACTTT. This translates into CASSTNLQGANSPLHF.

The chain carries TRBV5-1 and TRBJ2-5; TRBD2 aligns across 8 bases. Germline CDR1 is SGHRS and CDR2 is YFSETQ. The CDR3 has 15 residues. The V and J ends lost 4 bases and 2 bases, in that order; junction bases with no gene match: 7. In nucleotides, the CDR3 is TGCGCCAGCAGCCCGCTGGGACTAGAGCAAGAGACCCAGTACTTC. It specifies CASSPLGLEQETQYF.

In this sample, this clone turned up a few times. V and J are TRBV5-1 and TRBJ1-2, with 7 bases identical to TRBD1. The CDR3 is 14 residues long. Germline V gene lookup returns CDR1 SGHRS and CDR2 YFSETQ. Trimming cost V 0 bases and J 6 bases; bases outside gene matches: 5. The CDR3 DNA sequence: TGCGCCAGCAGCTTGGAGGGGGCCCTCCATGGCTACACCTTC. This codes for CASSLEGALHGYTF.

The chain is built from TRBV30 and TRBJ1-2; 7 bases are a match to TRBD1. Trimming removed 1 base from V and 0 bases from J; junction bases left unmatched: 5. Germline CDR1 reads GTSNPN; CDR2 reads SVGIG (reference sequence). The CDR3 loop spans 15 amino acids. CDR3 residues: CAWSATGVANYGYTF. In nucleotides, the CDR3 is TGTGCCTGGAGTGCAACAGGGGTAGCTAACTATGGCTACACCTTC.

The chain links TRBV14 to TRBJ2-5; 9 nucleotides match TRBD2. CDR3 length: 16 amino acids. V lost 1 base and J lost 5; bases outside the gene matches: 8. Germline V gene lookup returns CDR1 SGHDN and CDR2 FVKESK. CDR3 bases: TGTGCCAGCAGCCAAGTCTTTGCGGGGGGGCCGGAGACCCAGTACTTC. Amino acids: CASSQVFAGGPETQYF.